Following are 9 T cell receptor beta chains from one sample sequenced in a study of cytomegalovirus exposure and HLA in healthy donors (TCRdb year 2017). The library was produced with the immunoSEQ multiplex PCR assay. A mixture of 60 forward primers for TCR Vbeta segments and 13 reverse primers for TCR Jbeta segments was used in the multiplex PCR. Held by TCRdb, this immuneACCESS table contains in-frame sequences only and omits some clones. Under half of the omission traces to an unresolved V gene where checked; the cause of the rest is unknown. The sample data list about 190,000 clones, and 65% to 80% of these were observed just once. Of the sample, 4.5% to 5.5% is held by the ten largest clones. The sample was PBMCs. Source of these receptors: a man aged 30 to 39 in good health and CMV-seropositive.

The sample holds one count of this clone. The rearrangement joins TRBV6-6 to TRBJ2-3; TRBD2 might be the D (6 bases). Trimming took 3 bases from V and 2 from J, leaving 12 bases between them. The CDR3 has 15 residues. CDR1 and CDR2 (germline): MNHNY, SVGAGI (reference sequence). CDR3 protein: CASSYPAGYTDTQYF. The CDR3 region has the DNA TGTGCCAGCAGTTATCCGGCGGGGTACACAGATACGCAGTATTTT.

CDR3 in amino acids: CASSILAGNTGELFF. DNA for the CDR3: TGTGCCAGTAGTATACTAGCGGGGAACACCGGGGAGCTGTTTTTT. The chain uses TRBV19 and TRBJ2-2, with 8 bases fitting TRBD2. Germline values: CDR1 LNHDA, CDR2 SQIVND (reference sequence). The CDR3 contains 15 residues. After removal of 2 bases from V and 1 base from J, the junction contained 0 bases not matched to a gene.

This clone was detected a few times. The rearrangement uses TRBV7-9 and TRBJ2-3, with TRBD2 matching 8 bases. This CDR3 is built from 16 residues. V lost 1 base and J lost 1; bases outside the gene matches: 4. Germline lookup yields CDR1 SEHNR and CDR2 FQNEAQ (reference sequence). The CDR3 region is CASSLGSSGGTDTQYF. CDR3 in DNA: TGTGCCAGCAGCTTAGGGAGTAGCGGGGGCACAGATACGCAGTATTTT. Complete variable domain (other parts from reference TRBV7-9 and TRBJ2-3): DTGVSQNPRHKITKRGQNVTFRCDPISEHNRLYWYRQTLGQGPEFLTYFQNEAQLEKSRLLSDRFSAERPKGSFSTLEIQRTEQGDSAMYLCASSLGSSGGTDTQYFGPGTRLTVL.

The CDR3 here is CASSMGTSGSAPTYNEQFF. CDR3 sequence (DNA): TGTGCCAGTAGTATGGGGACTAGCGGGAGCGCCCCCACCTACAATGAGCAGTTCTTC. This chain connects TRBV19 to TRBJ2-1, with TRBD2 identical over 14 bases. CDR1 LNHDA and CDR2 SQIVND come from the germline V gene (reference sequence). V lost 3 bases and J lost 2; bases outside the gene matches: 9. This CDR3 is 19 amino acids long.

This clone was counted many times. The chain employs TRBV28 and TRBJ1-1, with a tentative D call TRBD1 (5 bases). The V end was cut by 7 bases, the J end by 9 bases, with 12 bases between. The CDR3 is 11 residues long. CDR1 and CDR2 from the germline V gene are MDHEN and SYDVKM. Here the CDR3 reads CASTLGAKAFF. Here the CDR3 DNA reads TGTGCCAGCACCCTAGGGGCTAAAGCTTTCTTT.

The chain recombines TRBV6-1 with TRBJ2-7; unclear D gene. Trimming took 6 bases from V and 2 from J, leaving 8 bases between them. The CDR3 extends over 12 amino acids. The germline gives CDR1 MNHNS, CDR2 SASEGT. CDR3 DNA sequence: TGTGCCAGCAGGCCAGGAACCTACGAGCAGTACTTC. This sequence encodes CASRPGTYEQYF.

This chain joins TRBV25-1 and TRBJ2-6; tentatively, D is TRBD2 (6 bases). CDR1 and CDR2 (germline): MGHDK, SYGVNS. The V and J ends lost 8 bases and 0 bases respectively, with 17 bases between them. The CDR3 sequence is 17 residues long. The CDR3 nucleotides are TGTGCCAGCTCCGGGGGTTTCCTCTCCTCTGGGGCCAACGTCCTGACTTTC. This gives the protein CASSGGFLSSGANVLTF.

The gene calls are TRBV19 and TRBJ2-7; 8 nucleotides align to TRBD2. V lost 0 bases and J lost 5; bases outside the gene matches: 0. From germline, CDR1 is LNHDA and CDR2 SQIVND (reference sequence). CDR3 length: 13 residues. The chain's CDR3 is CASSIERGDEQYF. DNA for the CDR3: TGTGCCAGTAGTATAGAGCGGGGGGACGAGCAGTACTTC.

Here the CDR3 reads CATSRGEGEQYF. CDR3 in DNA: TGTGCCACCAGCAGGGGAGAGGGCGAGCAGTACTTC. The J gene is TRBJ2-7, the V gene TRBV15, with D perhaps TRBD2 (5 bases). Trimming took 3 bases from V and 6 from J, leaving 9 bases between them. CDR1 and CDR2 (germline): LNHNV, YYDKDF (reference sequence). The CDR3 runs 12 residues.